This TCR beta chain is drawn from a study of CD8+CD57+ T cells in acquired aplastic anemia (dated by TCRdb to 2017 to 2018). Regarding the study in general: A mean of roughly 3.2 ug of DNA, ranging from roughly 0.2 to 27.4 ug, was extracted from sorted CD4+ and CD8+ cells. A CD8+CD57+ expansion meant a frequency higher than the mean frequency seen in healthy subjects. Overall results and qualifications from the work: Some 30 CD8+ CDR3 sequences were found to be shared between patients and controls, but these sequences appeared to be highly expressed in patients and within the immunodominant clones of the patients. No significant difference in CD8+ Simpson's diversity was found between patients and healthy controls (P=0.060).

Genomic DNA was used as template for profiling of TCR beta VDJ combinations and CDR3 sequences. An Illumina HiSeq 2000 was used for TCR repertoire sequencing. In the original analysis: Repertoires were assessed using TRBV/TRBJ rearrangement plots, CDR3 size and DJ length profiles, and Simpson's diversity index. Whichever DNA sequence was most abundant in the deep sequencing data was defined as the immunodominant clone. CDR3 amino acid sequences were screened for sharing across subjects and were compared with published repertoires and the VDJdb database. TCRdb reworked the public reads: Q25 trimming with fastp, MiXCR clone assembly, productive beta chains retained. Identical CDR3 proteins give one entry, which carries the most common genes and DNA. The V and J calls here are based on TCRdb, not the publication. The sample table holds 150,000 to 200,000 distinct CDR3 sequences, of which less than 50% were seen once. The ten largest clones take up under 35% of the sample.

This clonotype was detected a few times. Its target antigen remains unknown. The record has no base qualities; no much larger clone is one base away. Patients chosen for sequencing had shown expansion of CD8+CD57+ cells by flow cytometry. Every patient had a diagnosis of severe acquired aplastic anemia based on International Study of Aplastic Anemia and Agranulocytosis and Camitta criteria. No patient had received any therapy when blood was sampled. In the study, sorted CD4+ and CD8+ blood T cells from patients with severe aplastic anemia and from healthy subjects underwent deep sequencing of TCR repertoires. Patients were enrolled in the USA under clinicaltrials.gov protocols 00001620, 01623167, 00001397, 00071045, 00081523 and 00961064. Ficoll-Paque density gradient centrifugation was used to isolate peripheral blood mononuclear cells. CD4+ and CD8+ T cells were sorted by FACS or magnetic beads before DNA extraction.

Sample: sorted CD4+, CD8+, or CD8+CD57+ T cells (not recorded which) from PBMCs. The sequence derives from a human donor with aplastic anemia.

This receptor carries the CDR3 CASSPPPRGVFEKLFF. In nucleotides, the sequence is TGTGCCAGCAGTCCACCTCCCAGGGGGGTGTTCGAAAAACTGTTTTTT. Recombination connected TRBV28 to TRBJ1-4; 7 of the junction bases match TRBD1. Its CDR3 holds 16 amino acids, cysteine through phenylalanine. The sequence is cut down to CDR3 DNA, 48 bases in frame from base 1. Here V drops 5 bases and J drops 8 bases, and the junction holds 14 bases not matched to any gene. CDR1 is given as MDHEN and CDR2 as SYDVKM, both from the germline V gene.